This TCR beta chain is drawn from a study of regulatory T cells in long-lasting Graves disease. Study-level background: Persistent Graves' disease meant over 5 years of antithyroid drugs with positive TSH receptor antibodies.

Study conclusions and caveats: Those with persistent Graves' had less TCR diversity than newly diagnosed patients.

Regarding this clonotype: The antigen is undetermined.

Time point described: persistent/refractory GD, antithyroid drugs over 5 years with positive TRAb. The TCR library was made from RNA that had been extracted from PBMCs in TRIzol. In each case, Graves' disease was diagnosed per American Thyroid Association guidelines. Both iRepertoire HTBI primers and Arm-PCR of CDR3 regions were used to build the TCR beta libraries. TCRdb fed the multiplex PCR reads into MiXCR, producing one record per CDR3 protein. The sample carries around 500,000 distinct CDR3 sequences, 20% recorded once. The origin of this receptor is a female donor with Graves disease. The specimen comprised peripheral blood mononuclear cells (PBMCs), sampled when the disease was refractory, from a patient treated with antithyroid drugs.

CDR3 in amino acids: CASSRHVTEAFF. The CDR3 nucleotides read TGTGCCAGCAGTCGTCACGTCACTGAAGCTTTCTTT. The rearrangement joins TRBV6-1 to TRBJ1-1; no reliable D call. Trimming took off 5 bases at V and 4 bases at J, with 8 bases between the two ends. CDR1 MNHNS and CDR2 SASEGT come from the germline V gene. This CDR3 has 12 amino acids.